This T cell receptor beta chain originates from a study of T cell repertoires in cytomegalovirus infection. TCRdb used MiXCR to reprocess the reads, holding one entry per CDR3 protein. The table records over 100,000 distinct CDR3 sequences, around 9.1% of them present only once. Remarks on this clonotype: Antigen: not known.

V was cut by 2 bases and J by 2 bases, with 9 bases left in between. The CDR3 sequence is 14 residues long. Germline CDR1 and CDR2: SGHAT and FQNNGV. This receptor was taken from a human donor in good health (CMV status not recorded). Some clones in this sample may be carry-over from other donors' samples. This chain joins TRBV11-2 and TRBJ2-5, with a tentative D call TRBD2 (6 bases). Sequencing was done on a sample of PBMCs, sequenced either directly or after in vitro stimulation (not recorded which). The CDR3 loop reads CASSLTGVQETQYF. CDR3 coding DNA: TGTGCCAGCAGCTTAACGGGAGTACAAGAGACCCAGTACTTC.